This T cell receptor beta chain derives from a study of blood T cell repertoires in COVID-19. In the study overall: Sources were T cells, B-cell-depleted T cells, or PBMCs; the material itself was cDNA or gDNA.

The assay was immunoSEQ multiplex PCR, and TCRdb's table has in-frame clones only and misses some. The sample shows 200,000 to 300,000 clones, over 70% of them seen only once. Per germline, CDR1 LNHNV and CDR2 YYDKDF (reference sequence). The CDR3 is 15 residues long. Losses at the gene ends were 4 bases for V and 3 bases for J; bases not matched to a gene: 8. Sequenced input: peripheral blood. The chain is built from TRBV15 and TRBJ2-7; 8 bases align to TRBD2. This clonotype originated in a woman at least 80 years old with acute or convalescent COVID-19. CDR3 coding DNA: TGTGCCACCAGCATCCCCCCAGCGGGGGACTACGAGCAGTACTTC. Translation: CATSIPPAGDYEQYF.